The clone carrying this T cell receptor (beta chain) is deemed medium-sized (0.01 to 0.1%) by its frequency. Its target is not known. TRB was amplified by touch-down multiplex PCR, primer pools A and B combined. TCRdb derives one entry per CDR3 protein from the multiplex PCR reads, leaving out DNA. Its table records approximately 3,100 distinct CDR3 sequences. The data stem from a study of T cell clusters in autoimmune cytopenias. Findings and limits, study-wide: Comparing secondary cytopenia with chronic lymphocytic leukemia showed no cluster-lack signature, apparently masked by lymphoma repertoire. The T cell clusters came from computational analysis alone and lack functional validation.

The CDR3 runs to 14 residues. TRB amplification used around 270 ng of peripheral blood genomic DNA. Material for sequencing was peripheral blood. This receptor was taken from a human donor with an autoimmune cytopenia or autoimmune hepatitis (not recorded which). The chain has TRBV12-3 or TRBV12-4 and TRBJ1-2. CDR3 amino acids: CASSQATARSGYTF.